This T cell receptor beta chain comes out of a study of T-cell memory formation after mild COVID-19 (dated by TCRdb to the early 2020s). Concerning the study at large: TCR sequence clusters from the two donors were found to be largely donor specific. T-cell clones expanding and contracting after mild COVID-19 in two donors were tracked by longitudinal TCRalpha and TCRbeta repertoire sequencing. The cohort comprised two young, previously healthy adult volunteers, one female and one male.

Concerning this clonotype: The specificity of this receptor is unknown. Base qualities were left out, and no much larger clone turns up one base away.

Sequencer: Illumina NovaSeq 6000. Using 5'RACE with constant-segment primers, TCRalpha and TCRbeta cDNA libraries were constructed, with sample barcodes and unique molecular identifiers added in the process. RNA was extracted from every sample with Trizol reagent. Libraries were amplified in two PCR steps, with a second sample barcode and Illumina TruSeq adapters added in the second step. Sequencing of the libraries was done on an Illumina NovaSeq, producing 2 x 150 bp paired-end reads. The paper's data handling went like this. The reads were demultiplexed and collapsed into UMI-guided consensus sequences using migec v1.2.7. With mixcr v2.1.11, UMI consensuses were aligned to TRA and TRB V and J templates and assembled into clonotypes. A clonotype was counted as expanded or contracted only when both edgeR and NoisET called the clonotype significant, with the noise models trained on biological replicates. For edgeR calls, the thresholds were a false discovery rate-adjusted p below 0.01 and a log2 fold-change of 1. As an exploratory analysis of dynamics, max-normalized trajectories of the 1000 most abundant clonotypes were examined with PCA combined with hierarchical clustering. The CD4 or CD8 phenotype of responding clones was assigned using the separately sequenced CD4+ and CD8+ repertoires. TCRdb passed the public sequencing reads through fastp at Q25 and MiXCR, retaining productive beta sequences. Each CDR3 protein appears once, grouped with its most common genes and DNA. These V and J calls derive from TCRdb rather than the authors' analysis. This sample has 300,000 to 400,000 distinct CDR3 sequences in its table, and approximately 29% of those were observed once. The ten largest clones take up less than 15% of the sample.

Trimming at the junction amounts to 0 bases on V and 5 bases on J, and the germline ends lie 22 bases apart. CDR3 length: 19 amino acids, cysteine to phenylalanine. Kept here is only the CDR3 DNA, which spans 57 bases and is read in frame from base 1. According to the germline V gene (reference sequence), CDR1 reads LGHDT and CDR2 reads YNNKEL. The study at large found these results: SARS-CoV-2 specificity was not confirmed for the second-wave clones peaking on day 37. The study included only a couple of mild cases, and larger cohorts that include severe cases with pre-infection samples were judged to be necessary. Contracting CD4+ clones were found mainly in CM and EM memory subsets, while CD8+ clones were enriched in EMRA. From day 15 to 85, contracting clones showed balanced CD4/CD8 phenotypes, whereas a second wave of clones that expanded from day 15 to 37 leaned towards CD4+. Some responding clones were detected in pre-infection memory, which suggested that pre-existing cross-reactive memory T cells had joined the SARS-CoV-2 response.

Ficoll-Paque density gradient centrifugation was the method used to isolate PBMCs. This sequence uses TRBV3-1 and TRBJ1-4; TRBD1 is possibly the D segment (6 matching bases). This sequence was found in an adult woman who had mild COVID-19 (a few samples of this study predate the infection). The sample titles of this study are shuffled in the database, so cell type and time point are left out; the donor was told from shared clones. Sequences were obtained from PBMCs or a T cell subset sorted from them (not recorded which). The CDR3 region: CASSQEVHRADTGNEKLFF. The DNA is TGTGCCAGCAGCCAAGAAGTACACAGGGCCGACACCGGAAATGAAAAACTGTTTTTT. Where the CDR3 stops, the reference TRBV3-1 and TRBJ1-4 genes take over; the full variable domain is DTAVSQTPKYLVTQMGNDKSIKCEQNLGHDTMYWYKQDSKKFLKIMFSYNNKELIINETVPNRFSPKSPDKAHLNLHINSLELGDSAVYFCASSQEVHRADTGNEKLFFGSGTQLSVL.